The 19 T cell receptor beta chains in this list originate from one sample, sequenced in a study of shared clonotypes between healthy human individuals. The naive CD8 subset, CD45RO-negative cells positively selected for CCR7, excluded terminally differentiated effector memory CD45RA+ cells. Here immunoSEQ multiplex PCR was the method, and the copy in TCRdb shows in-frame clones only, minus some. The sample carries roughly 2.1 million clones, roughly 91% recorded once. The sequencing input was naive CD8+ T cells from PBMCs. Receptors originate from a man aged 18 to 30 in good health. Some clones in this sample may be carry-over from other donors' samples.

This clone turned up a few times. The chain uses TRBV7-2 and TRBJ1-1; possibly TRBD1 for D (6 bases). The germline V gene encodes CDR1 SGHTA and CDR2 FQGNSA. The CDR3 has 13 amino acids. V lost 3 bases and J lost 5, with 10 bases in between. CDR3 amino acids: CASSFADRTEAFF. CDR3 DNA: TGTGCCAGCAGCTTCGCTGACAGGACTGAAGCTTTCTTT.

This chain joins TRBV13 and TRBJ2-1; TRBD2 aligns across 14 bases. Unmatched junction bases numbered 12, after V lost 5 bases and J lost 0 bases. Germline V CDR1 and CDR2: PRHDT, FYEKMQ (reference sequence). The CDR3 covers 20 residues. The CDR3 is CASSPRLAGGPQYSYNEQFF. CDR3 nucleotides: TGTGCCAGCAGCCCCCGACTAGCGGGAGGGCCCCAGTACTCCTACAATGAGCAGTTCTTC.

With regard to this clone: The same CDR3 arises from other DNA sequences in this sample as well. The chain joins TRBV7-9 to TRBJ2-2; a weak D match, TRBD2 (6 bases). Between the trimmed V and J ends, which lost 1 base and 4 bases, there was a span of 7 bases. Germline V CDR1 and CDR2: SEHNR, FQNEAQ (reference sequence). The CDR3 extends over 14 amino acids. The CDR3 nucleotides are TGTGCCAGCAGCTTAGGGCGGGGCACCGGGGAGCTGTTTTTT. Encoded protein: CASSLGRGTGELFF.

This clone showed up just a few times. The chain is built from TRBV2 and TRBJ1-5; D uncertain. Trimming shortened V by 10 bases and J by 1 base, and 11 bases separated the two germline ends. The germline gives CDR1 SNHLY, CDR2 FYNNEI. The CDR3 totals 13 residues. The CDR3 spells CATQTESNQPQHF. In nucleotides, the CDR3 is TGTGCCACGCAAACAGAAAGCAATCAGCCCCAGCATTTT. Full variable domain (outside the CDR3, taken from reference TRBV2 and TRBJ1-5): EPEVTQTPSHQVTQMGQEVILRCVPISNHLYFYWYRQILGQKVEFLVSFYNNEISEKSEIFDDQFSVERPDGSNFTLKIRSTKLEDSAMYFCATQTESNQPQHFGDGTRLSIL.

The genes are TRBV19 and TRBJ2-1; 13 bases line up with TRBD2. The CDR3 is 18 amino acids. The germline gives CDR1 LNHDA, CDR2 SQIVND (reference sequence). After removal of 4 bases from V and 3 bases from J, the junction contained 9 bases not matched to a gene. The CDR3 DNA reads as TGTGCCAGTAGTACCTTACGGACTAGCGGGAGAAGCTACAATGAGCAGTTCTTC. Translated, it gives CASSTLRTSGRSYNEQFF.

Regarding this clone: The same CDR3 can be traced to other DNA sequences in this sample. The J gene is TRBJ2-4, the V gene TRBV9; D remains unclear. V was cut by 0 bases and J by 1 base, with 5 bases left in between. Germline CDR1 reads SGDLS; CDR2 reads YYNGEE. The CDR3 has 14 amino acids. The CDR3 DNA follows: TGTGCCAGCAGCGTAGGGGGTGCCAAAAACATTCAGTACTTC. Residues: CASSVGGAKNIQYF. The full variable domain, with the rest looked up from reference TRBV9 and TRBJ2-4, is DSGVTQTPKHLITATGQRVTLRCSPRSGDLSVYWYQQSLDQGLQFLIQYYNGEERAKGNILERFSAQQFPDLHSELNLSSLELGDSALYFCASSVGGAKNIQYFGAGTRLSVL.

This clone occurred once. The rearrangement links TRBV7-6 to TRBJ2-7, with D unclear. V was pared by 1 base and J by 2 bases, with 6 bases between. CDR3 length: 13 residues. CDR1 is SGHVS and CDR2 is FNYEAQ in the germline V gene. The CDR3 coding sequence is TGTGCCAGCAGCTTAGTTGGAGCCTACGAGCAGTACTTC. It yields the protein CASSLVGAYEQYF. The entire variable domain, with the rest obtained from reference TRBV7-6 and TRBJ2-7, is as follows: GAGVSQSPRYKVTKRGQDVALRCDPISGHVSLYWYRQALGQGPEFLTYFNYEAQQDKSGLPNDRFSAERPEGSISTLTIQRTEQRDSAMYRCASSLVGAYEQYFGPGTRLTVT.

The V call is TRBV15, the J call TRBJ1-1; unclear D gene. Trimming shortened V by 8 bases and J by 0 bases, and 13 bases separated the two germline ends. The germline CDR1 and CDR2 sequences are LNHNV and YYDKDF (reference sequence). The CDR3 totals 14 residues. CDR3 sequence reads: CATRERPMNTEAFF. The CDR3 bases are TGTGCCACCCGAGAACGACCAATGAACACTGAAGCTTTCTTT.

This chain uses TRBV6-5 with TRBJ1-3, with D hard to call. V was pared by 0 bases and J by 4 bases, with 7 bases between. The CDR3 has 14 amino acids. Looked up from germline, CDR1 is MNHEY and CDR2 is SVGAGI. The CDR3 reads CASSYSTEGNTIYF. The CDR3 DNA follows: TGTGCCAGCAGTTACTCTACAGAGGGAAACACCATATATTTT.

The V and J genes are TRBV7-9 and TRBJ2-7; D gene ambiguous. V shed 4 bases and J shed 0 bases, with 10 bases lying between them. This CDR3 spans 14 amino acids. The V gene's germline CDR1 is SEHNR and CDR2 FQNEAQ (reference sequence). The CDR3 loop is CASSSKAASYEQYF. CDR3 in DNA: TGTGCCAGCAGCTCCAAGGCAGCCTCCTACGAGCAGTACTTC.

As regards this clone: The sample contains more than one DNA sequence encoding this CDR3. The CDR3 loop reads CASSPPAGAPYEQYF. The CDR3 DNA reads TGTGCCAGCTCACCCCCGGCGGGAGCACCCTACGAGCAGTACTTC. V usage is TRBV18 and J usage is TRBJ2-7, with TRBD2 identical over 7 bases. Looked up from germline, CDR1 is KGHSH and CDR2 is LQKENI. Trimming removed 3 bases from V and 2 bases from J; junction bases left unmatched: 7. This CDR3 spans 15 amino acids.

The V call is TRBV4-1, the J call TRBJ2-2; TRBD1 agrees at 7 bases. Trimming at V came to 4 bases and at J to 6 bases, leaving 5 bases not matched to a gene. Germline CDR1 reads MGHRA; CDR2 reads YSYEKL. The CDR3 is made up of 14 amino acids. This chain's CDR3 is CASSPDRVAGELFF. The CDR3 nucleotides are TGCGCCAGCAGCCCCGACAGGGTGGCCGGGGAGCTGTTTTTT.

The chain has TRBV4-2 and TRBJ1-1, with 9 bases matching TRBD1. The CDR3 has 17 residues. Germline-derived CDR1 and CDR2 are LGHNA and YNFKEQ. J lost 2 bases, V lost 0 bases, and 7 bases had no gene match. The DNA for the CDR3 is TGTGCCAGCAGCCAAGATAGTTGGACAGGGGCCAACACTGAAGCTTTCTTT. Protein product: CASSQDSWTGANTEAFF.

This clone was seen a single time. This chain uses TRBV21-1 with TRBJ1-1. TRBV21-1 is a pseudogene locus. The length of the CDR3 is 15 residues. The CDR3 DNA is TGTGCCAGCAGCAGAGGCCTAGAGCCGGGGACTGAAGCTTTCTTT. The encoded protein is CASSRGLEPGTEAFF.

The chain couples TRBV11-1 to TRBJ2-3; D tentatively fits TRBD1 or TRBD2 (5 bases each). CDR3 size: 15 residues. CDR1 is SGHAT and CDR2 is FQDESV in the germline V gene (reference sequence). V was trimmed by 3 bases and J by 5 bases, leaving 15 bases between them. CDR3 nucleotide sequence: TGTGCCAGCAGCTTGATCGGGAATAGGGGAGATACGCAGTATTTT. Amino acids: CASSLIGNRGDTQYF.

The CDR3 protein is CASSPGTERFYEQYF. CDR3 nucleotides: TGTGCCAGCAGTCCCGGGACAGAGAGATTCTACGAGCAGTACTTC. This chain links TRBV27 with TRBJ2-7; TRBD1 matches at 7 bases. Germline V gene lookup returns CDR1 MNHEY and CDR2 SMNVEV (reference sequence). CDR3 length: 15 residues. Unmatched junction bases numbered 10, after V lost 5 bases and J lost 3 bases.

The chain is built from TRBV18 and TRBJ2-3; 10 bases are shared with TRBD1. CDR1 KGHSH and CDR2 LQKENI come from the germline V gene. With 5 bases clipped from V and 2 bases from J, the junction kept 10 bases outside the gene matches. The CDR3 is 17 amino acids. Written as DNA, the CDR3 is TGTGCCAGCTCATCCCGGGACAGGGGTCGGAACACAGATACGCAGTATTTT. Its protein is CASSSRDRGRNTDTQYF.

The chain employs TRBV19 and TRBJ2-3, with 13 nucleotides matching TRBD2. V was clipped by 3 bases and J by 5 bases; unmatched bases: 8. The V gene's germline CDR1 is LNHDA and CDR2 SQIVND (reference sequence). CDR3 size: 17 residues. The CDR3 region is CASSMVTSGRRGDTQYF. The CDR3 DNA follows: TGTGCCAGTAGTATGGTGACTAGCGGGAGGAGGGGAGATACGCAGTATTTT.

The chain combines TRBV6-5 with TRBJ2-5; D gene unclear. The CDR3 spans 15 residues. The V gene's germline CDR1 is MNHEY and CDR2 SVGAGI. Trimming took 3 bases from V and 2 from J, leaving 13 bases between them. The chain's CDR3 is CASSYEGGPQETQYF. CDR3 bases: TGTGCCAGCAGTTATGAAGGCGGACCTCAAGAGACCCAGTACTTC.